Following are 21 T cell receptor beta chains from one sample sequenced in a study of cytomegalovirus exposure and HLA in healthy donors. Data came from immunoSEQ multiplex PCR; TCRdb stores just in-frame clones and leaves some out. The data hold tens of thousands of clones, with roughly nine tenths observed a single time. Sequenced sample: PBMCs. These TCRs come from a man aged 18 to 29 in good health and CMV-seronegative.

V gene TRBV5-1 combines with J gene TRBJ2-7; D uncertain. CDR3 size: 12 residues. V lost 4 bases, J lost 4 bases, and 9 bases lay in between. Looked up from germline, CDR1 is SGHRS and CDR2 is YFSETQ. In nucleotides, the CDR3 is TGCGCCAGCAGCCCGGGTAGGTACGAGCAGTACTTC. Translation gives CASSPGRYEQYF.

The J gene is TRBJ2-1, the V gene TRBV28, with 9 bases aligning to TRBD2. The CDR3 contains 15 residues. Trimming removed 4 bases from V and 2 bases from J; junction bases left unmatched: 3. Looked up from germline, CDR1 is MDHEN and CDR2 is SYDVKM. The CDR3 reads CASSSREGPYNEQFF. In nucleotides, the CDR3 is TGTGCCAGCAGTTCGCGGGAGGGCCCCTACAATGAGCAGTTCTTC.

The chain combines TRBV5-6 with TRBJ2-3; 7 positions match TRBD2. Unmatched junction bases numbered 7, after V lost 0 bases and J lost 3 bases. From germline, CDR1 is SGHDT and CDR2 YYEEEE. This CDR3 spans 16 amino acids. The CDR3 is CASSLANGLGTDTQYF. CDR3 nucleotides: TGTGCCAGCAGCTTGGCCAACGGACTAGGAACAGATACGCAGTATTTT.

In DNA form, the CDR3 reads TGCGCCAGTCTCAACAGGAGCGGGAGGGCCCATGAGCAGTTCTTC. Translating it yields CASLNRSGRAHEQFF. The rearrangement links TRBV10-1 to TRBJ2-1; TRBD2 agrees at 10 bases. The germline gives CDR1 WNHNN, CDR2 SYGVQD (reference sequence). J was trimmed by 8 bases and V by 9 bases; bases with no gene match: 13. CDR3 length: 15 amino acids.

V and J are TRBV2 and TRBJ2-2; the match to TRBD2 covers 7 bases. The CDR3 covers 15 residues. Trimming removed 5 bases from V and 1 base from J; junction bases left unmatched: 4. Per the germline V gene, CDR1 is SNHLY and CDR2 is FYNNEI. The CDR3 region has the DNA TGTGCCAGCAGTAGGGAGGGCTGGAACACCGGGGAGCTGTTTTTT. Its protein is CASSREGWNTGELFF.

This chain uses TRBV7-8 with TRBJ2-7, with TRBD1 identical over 9 bases. The CDR3 is made up of 14 amino acids. CDR1 and CDR2 from the germline V gene are SGHVS and FQNEAQ. Unmatched junction bases numbered 9, after V lost 8 bases and J lost 4 bases. This chain's CDR3 is CASRRGTGIYEQYF. CDR3 nucleotides: TGTGCCAGCCGGAGAGGGACAGGGATTTACGAGCAGTACTTC.

The chain joins TRBV5-5 to TRBJ2-3; 7 bases match TRBD2. This CDR3 is built from 15 residues. CDR1 SGHKS and CDR2 YYEKEE come from the germline V gene (reference sequence). The V segment lost 3 bases and the J segment 6 bases; nucleotides outside the gene matches: 10. The CDR3 nucleotides are TGTGCCAGCAGCTGGGGGGGACTTGAAGGGGATACGCAGTATTTT. Its translation is CASSWGGLEGDTQYF.

The chain carries TRBV5-1 and TRBJ2-3; 7 nucleotides agree with TRBD1. V lost 4 bases and J lost 0; bases outside the gene matches: 5. This CDR3 has 15 amino acids. Germline CDR1 and CDR2: SGHRS and YFSETQ. The CDR3 protein is CASSPKQGSTDTQYF. The CDR3 nucleotides read TGCGCCAGCAGCCCAAAACAGGGGAGCACAGATACGCAGTATTTT.

This chain connects TRBV6-6 to TRBJ1-3; a weak D match, TRBD1 (6 bases). This CDR3 is built from 16 residues. CDR1 is MNHNY and CDR2 is SVGAGI in the germline V gene (reference sequence). The V and J ends lost 3 bases and 2 bases respectively, with 14 bases between them. This CDR3 reads CASSYYKQGAGNTIYF. CDR3 nucleotide sequence: TGTGCCAGCAGTTATTACAAACAGGGTGCTGGAAACACCATATATTTT.

In the case of this clone: Other DNA sequences from this sample encode an identical CDR3 as well. The gene calls are TRBV7-9 and TRBJ1-4, with unresolved D. V gave up 2 bases and J gave up 7 bases, with 5 bases separating them. This CDR3 is 12 amino acids long. Germline-derived CDR1 and CDR2 are SEHNR and FQNEAQ (reference sequence). The CDR3 loop is CASSLRSEKLFF. Here the CDR3 DNA reads TGTGCCAGCAGCTTACGGAGTGAAAAACTGTTTTTT.

The chain recombines TRBV2 with TRBJ2-1; TRBD2 aligns across 13 bases. The CDR3 is 14 amino acids. Germline assignment: CDR1 SNHLY and CDR2 FYNNEI. V shed 5 bases, J shed 10 bases, and the junction held 5 bases outside the gene matches. The CDR3 spells CASSTSGRVGEQFF. CDR3 nucleotides: TGTGCCAGCAGTACTAGCGGGAGGGTCGGGGAGCAGTTCTTC.

The chain combines TRBV11-1 with TRBJ2-7, with D possibly being TRBD1 (6 bases). The CDR3 covers 10 residues. Germline V gives CDR1 SGHAT, CDR2 FQDESV (reference sequence). Trimming cost V 4 bases and J 12 bases, with 10 bases left between them. Written as DNA, the CDR3 is TGTGCCAGCAGCTCACAGGGTTGGTACTTC. Translated: CASSSQGWYF.

The chain uses TRBV19 and TRBJ2-7; D perhaps matches TRBD2 (6 bases). The CDR3 consists of 13 residues. V was clipped by 10 bases and J by 5 bases, with 18 bases between them. Germline CDR1 reads LNHDA; CDR2 reads SQIVND (reference sequence). The CDR3 DNA reads as TGTGCCACCAATGGGGGGTTAGCGAACGAGCAGTACTTC. Translated: CATNGGLANEQYF.

This chain links TRBV9 with TRBJ1-3; the D is unclear. CDR1 is SGDLS, CDR2 YYNGEE, per germline. Trimming took off 2 bases at V and 4 bases at J, with 10 bases between the two ends. This CDR3 contains 14 residues. CDR3 nucleotide sequence: TGTGCCAGCAGCGTTGCCGGGTCAGGAAACACCATATATTTT. As protein: CASSVAGSGNTIYF.

The CDR3 DNA follows: TGCAGCGTTGCAGGTCGCCAGCTGGATACGCAGTATTTT. It yields the protein CSVAGRQLDTQYF. The V gene is TRBV29-1, the J gene TRBJ2-3, with no clear D. This CDR3 has 13 residues. The V and J ends lost 4 bases and 6 bases respectively, with 14 bases between them. Germline loops: CDR1 SQVTM, CDR2 ANQGSEA.

This chain joins TRBV2 and TRBJ2-1, with 10 bases lining up with TRBD1. J was trimmed by 6 bases and V by 8 bases; bases with no gene match: 10. CDR1 is SNHLY and CDR2 is FYNNEI in the germline V gene. This CDR3 has 15 residues. CDR3 coding DNA: TGTGCCAGCCGGGACAGGGGATTAAACCTCAATGAGCAGTTCTTC. Its protein is CASRDRGLNLNEQFF.

The rearrangement joins TRBV7-9 to TRBJ2-7; TRBD2 might be the D (5 bases). V was shortened by 3 bases and J by 3 bases, with 12 bases between the two germline ends. Germline CDR1 reads SEHNR; CDR2 reads FQNEAQ (reference sequence). The CDR3 totals 14 residues. The CDR3 DNA follows: TGTGCCAGCAGCTTTGGCATCGGGGTCTACGAGCAGTACTTC. Its protein is CASSFGIGVYEQYF.

This chain links TRBV9 with TRBJ2-3; tentatively, D is TRBD1 (6 bases). The germline V gene has CDR1 SGDLS and CDR2 YYNGEE. The ends were cut back, 3 bases at V and 2 bases at J, with 13 bases in the middle. There are 15 residues in the CDR3. The CDR3 DNA is TGTGCCAGCAGCGCCAACAGGGTACCCACAGATACGCAGTATTTT. It yields the protein CASSANRVPTDTQYF.

CDR3 coding DNA: TGTGCCAGCATTCGCACAGGGACCCACTCCACAGATACGCAGTATTTT. This sequence encodes CASIRTGTHSTDTQYF. V is TRBV6-6 and J is TRBJ2-3, with D perhaps TRBD1 (6 bases). The CDR3 has 16 residues. Trimming stripped 7 bases from V and 2 bases from J, with 19 bases between. The V gene's germline CDR1 is MNHNY and CDR2 SVGAGI (reference sequence).

The rearrangement links TRBV29-1 to TRBJ2-7, with D tentatively TRBD2 (7 bases). Germline CDR1 is SQVTM and CDR2 is ANQGSEA. V lost 7 bases to trimming and J lost 7 bases, with 20 bases between them. The CDR3 extends over 13 amino acids. This chain's CDR3 is CSASEGGVGEQYF. CDR3 nucleotide sequence: TGCAGCGCTTCCGAAGGGGGGGTTGGTGAGCAGTACTTC.

By sample fraction, this clone is large. This sequence joins TRBV5-5 and TRBJ1-2; 8 nucleotides agree with TRBD1. The germline gives CDR1 SGHKS, CDR2 YYEKEE (reference sequence). V shed 4 bases, J shed 5 bases, and the junction held 7 bases outside the gene matches. The CDR3 spans 14 residues. The CDR3 region is CASSPSGGAYGYTF. CDR3 in DNA: TGTGCCAGCAGCCCGTCAGGGGGCGCTTATGGCTACACCTTC.